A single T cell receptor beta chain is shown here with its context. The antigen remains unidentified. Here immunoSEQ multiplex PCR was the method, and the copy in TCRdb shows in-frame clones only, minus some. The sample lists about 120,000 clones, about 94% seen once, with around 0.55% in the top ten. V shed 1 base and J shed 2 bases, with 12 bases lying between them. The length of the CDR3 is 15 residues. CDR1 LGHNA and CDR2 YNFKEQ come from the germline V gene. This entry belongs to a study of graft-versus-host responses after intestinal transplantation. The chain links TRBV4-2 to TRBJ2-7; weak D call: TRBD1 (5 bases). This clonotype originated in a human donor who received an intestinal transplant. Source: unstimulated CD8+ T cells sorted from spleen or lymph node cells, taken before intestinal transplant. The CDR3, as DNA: TGTGCCAGCAGCCAAGGGGGCGCCTTCACCTACGAGCAGTACTTC. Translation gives CASSQGGAFTYEQYF.